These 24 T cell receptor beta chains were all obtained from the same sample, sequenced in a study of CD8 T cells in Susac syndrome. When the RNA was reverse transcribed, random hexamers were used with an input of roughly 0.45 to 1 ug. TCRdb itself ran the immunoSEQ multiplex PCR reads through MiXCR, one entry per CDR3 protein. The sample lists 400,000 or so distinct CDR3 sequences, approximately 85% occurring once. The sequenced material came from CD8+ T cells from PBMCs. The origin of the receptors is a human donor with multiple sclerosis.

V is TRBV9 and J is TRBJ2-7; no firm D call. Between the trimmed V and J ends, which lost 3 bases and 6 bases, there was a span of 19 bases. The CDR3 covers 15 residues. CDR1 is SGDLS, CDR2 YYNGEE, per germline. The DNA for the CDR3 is TGTGCCAGCAGCGCCCACTTTGGACCTACACCCGAGCAGTACTTC. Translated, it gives CASSAHFGPTPEQYF.

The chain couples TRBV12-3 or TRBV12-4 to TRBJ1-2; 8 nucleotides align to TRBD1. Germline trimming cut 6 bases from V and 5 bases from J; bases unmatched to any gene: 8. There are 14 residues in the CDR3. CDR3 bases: TGTGCCAGCAGGCCTAAAGGACAGGGATATGGCTACACCTTC. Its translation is CASRPKGQGYGYTF.

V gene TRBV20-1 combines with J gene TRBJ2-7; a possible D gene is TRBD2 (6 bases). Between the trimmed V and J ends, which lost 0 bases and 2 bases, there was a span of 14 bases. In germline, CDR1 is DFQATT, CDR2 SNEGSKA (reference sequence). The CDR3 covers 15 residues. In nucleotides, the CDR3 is TGCAGTGCTAGAGATTCCGTAGCGGATCCCTACGAGCAGTACTTC. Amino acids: CSARDSVADPYEQYF.

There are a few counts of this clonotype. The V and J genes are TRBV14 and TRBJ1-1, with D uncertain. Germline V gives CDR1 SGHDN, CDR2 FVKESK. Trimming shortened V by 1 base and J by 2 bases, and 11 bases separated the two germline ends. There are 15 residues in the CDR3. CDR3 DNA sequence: TGTGCCAGCAGCCAAGTAGCAGGAGAAAACACTGAAGCTTTCTTT. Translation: CASSQVAGENTEAFF.

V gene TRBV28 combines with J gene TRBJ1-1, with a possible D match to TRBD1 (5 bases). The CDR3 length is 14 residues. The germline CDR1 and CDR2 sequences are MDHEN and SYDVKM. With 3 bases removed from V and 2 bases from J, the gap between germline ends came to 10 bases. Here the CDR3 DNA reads TGTGCCAGCAGTTTCCTAGGGGAAAACACTGAAGCTTTCTTT. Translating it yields CASSFLGENTEAFF.

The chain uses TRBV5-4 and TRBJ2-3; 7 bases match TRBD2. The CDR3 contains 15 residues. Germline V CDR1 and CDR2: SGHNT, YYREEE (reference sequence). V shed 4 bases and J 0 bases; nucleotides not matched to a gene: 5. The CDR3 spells CASSVVGGSTDTQYF. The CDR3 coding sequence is TGTGCCAGCAGCGTTGTCGGGGGGAGCACAGATACGCAGTATTTT.

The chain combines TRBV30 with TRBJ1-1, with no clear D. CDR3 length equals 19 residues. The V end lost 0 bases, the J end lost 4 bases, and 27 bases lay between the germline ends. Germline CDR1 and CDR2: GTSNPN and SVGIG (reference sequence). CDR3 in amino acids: CAWSVLYGKISSRGTEAFF. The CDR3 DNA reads TGTGCCTGGAGTGTATTGTACGGGAAAATCTCATCCCGGGGCACTGAAGCTTTCTTT.

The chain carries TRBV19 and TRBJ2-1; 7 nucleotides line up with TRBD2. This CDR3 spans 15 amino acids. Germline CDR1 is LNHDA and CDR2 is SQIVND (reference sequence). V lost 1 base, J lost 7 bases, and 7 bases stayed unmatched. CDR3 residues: CASSIGGLHLNEQFF. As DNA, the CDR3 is TGTGCCAGTAGTATAGGGGGACTACACCTTAATGAGCAGTTCTTC.

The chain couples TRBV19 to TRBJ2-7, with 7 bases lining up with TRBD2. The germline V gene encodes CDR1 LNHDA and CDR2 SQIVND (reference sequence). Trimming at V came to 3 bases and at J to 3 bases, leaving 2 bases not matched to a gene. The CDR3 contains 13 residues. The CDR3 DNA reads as TGTGCCAGTAGTATGGGACTAAACTACGAGCAGTACTTC. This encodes CASSMGLNYEQYF.

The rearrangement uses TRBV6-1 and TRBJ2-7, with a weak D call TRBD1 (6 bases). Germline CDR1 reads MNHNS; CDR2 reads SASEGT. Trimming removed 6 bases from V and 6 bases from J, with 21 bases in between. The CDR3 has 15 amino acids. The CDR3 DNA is TGTGCCAGCAGCTCAGAAGGGGGTTTCCCTAGCGAGCAGTACTTC. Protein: CASSSEGGFPSEQYF.

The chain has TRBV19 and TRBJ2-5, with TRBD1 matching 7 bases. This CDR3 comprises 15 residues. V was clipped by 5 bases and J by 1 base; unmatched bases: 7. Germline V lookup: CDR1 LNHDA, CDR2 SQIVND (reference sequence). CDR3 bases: TGTGCCAGTAGTGTCGGACAGGAACTCCAAGAGACCCAGTACTTC. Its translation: CASSVGQELQETQYF.

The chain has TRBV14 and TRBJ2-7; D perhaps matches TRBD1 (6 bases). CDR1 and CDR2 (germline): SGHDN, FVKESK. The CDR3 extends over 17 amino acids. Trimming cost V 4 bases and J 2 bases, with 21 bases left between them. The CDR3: CASSPTTGQGYTYEQYF. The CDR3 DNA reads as TGTGCCAGCAGCCCAACCACGGGGCAGGGGTACACCTACGAGCAGTACTTC.

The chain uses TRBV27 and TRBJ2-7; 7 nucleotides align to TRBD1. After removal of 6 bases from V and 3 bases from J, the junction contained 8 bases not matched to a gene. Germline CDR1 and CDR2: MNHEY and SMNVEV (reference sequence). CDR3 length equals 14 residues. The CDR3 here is CASRPGTESYEQYF. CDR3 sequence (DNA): TGTGCCAGCAGACCCGGGACAGAAAGCTACGAGCAGTACTTC.

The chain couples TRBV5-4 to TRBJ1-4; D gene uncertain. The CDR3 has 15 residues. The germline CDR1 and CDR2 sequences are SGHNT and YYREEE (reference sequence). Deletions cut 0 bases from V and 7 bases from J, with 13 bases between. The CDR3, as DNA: TGTGCCAGCAGCTTGGCCGGAGGCGGTGGTGAAAAACTGTTTTTT. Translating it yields CASSLAGGGGEKLFF.

The CDR3 loop is CASSATSGPYNEQFF. Written as DNA, the CDR3 is TGTGCCAGCAGTGCTACTAGCGGGCCTTACAATGAGCAGTTCTTC. The gene calls are TRBV6-5 and TRBJ2-1, with 9 bases lining up with TRBD2. The CDR3 sequence is 15 residues long. Germline V CDR1 and CDR2: MNHEY, SVGAGI. V was pared by 5 bases and J by 4 bases, with 6 bases of the junction left unmatched.

CDR3 in DNA: TGTGCCAGCAAACCCGGGACAACTAACACTGAAGCTTTCTTT. Its translation: CASKPGTTNTEAFF. This chain links TRBV27 with TRBJ1-1; possibly TRBD1 for D (6 bases). Germline CDR1 MNHEY, CDR2 SMNVEV (reference sequence). The germline V and J ends were trimmed by 7 bases and 2 bases, with 14 bases remaining between them. The CDR3 is 14 residues long.

The CDR3 DNA is TGTGCCACCAGCAGAGTAGGAGGGGGGAGCTCCTACAATGAGCAGTTCTTC. This encodes CATSRVGGGSSYNEQFF. The chain employs TRBV15 and TRBJ2-1; possibly TRBD1 or TRBD2 for D (6 bases each). V was trimmed by 1 base and J by 0 bases, leaving 13 bases between them. The germline V gene encodes CDR1 LNHNV and CDR2 YYDKDF (reference sequence). This CDR3 spans 17 amino acids.

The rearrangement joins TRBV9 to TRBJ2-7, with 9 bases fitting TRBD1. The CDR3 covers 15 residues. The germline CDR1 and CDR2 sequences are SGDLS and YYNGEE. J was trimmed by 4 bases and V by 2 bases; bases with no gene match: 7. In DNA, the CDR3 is TGTGCCAGCAGCGTCGTGAAGGACAGGGGATACGAGCAGTACTTC. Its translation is CASSVVKDRGYEQYF.

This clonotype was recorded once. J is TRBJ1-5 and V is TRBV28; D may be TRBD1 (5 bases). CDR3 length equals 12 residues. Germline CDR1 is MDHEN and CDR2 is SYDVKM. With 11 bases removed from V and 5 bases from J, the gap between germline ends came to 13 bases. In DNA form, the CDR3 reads TGTGCCGGAGGGGTGTCAGATCAGCCCCAGCATTTT. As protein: CAGGVSDQPQHF.

CDR3 in amino acids: CASSLRPLADHTDTQYF. The CDR3 DNA is TGTGCCAGCAGCTTGCGCCCGCTAGCTGATCACACAGATACGCAGTATTTT. The V call is TRBV5-4, the J call TRBJ2-3; D might be TRBD2 (5 bases). Trimming shortened V by 1 base and J by 2 bases, and 17 bases separated the two germline ends. From germline, CDR1 is SGHNT and CDR2 YYREEE (reference sequence). The CDR3 is 17 residues long.

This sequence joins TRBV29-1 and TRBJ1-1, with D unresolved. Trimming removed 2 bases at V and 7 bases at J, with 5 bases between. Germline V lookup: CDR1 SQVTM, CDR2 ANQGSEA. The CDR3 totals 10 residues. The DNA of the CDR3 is TGCAGCGTTGAAATAGGTGAAGCTTTCTTT. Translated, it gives CSVEIGEAFF.

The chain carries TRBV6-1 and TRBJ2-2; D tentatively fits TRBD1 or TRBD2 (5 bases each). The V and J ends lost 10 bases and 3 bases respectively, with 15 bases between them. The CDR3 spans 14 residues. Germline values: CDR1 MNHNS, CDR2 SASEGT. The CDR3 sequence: CATPHGADTGELFF. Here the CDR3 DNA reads TGTGCCACACCTCACGGGGCTGACACCGGGGAGCTGTTTTTT.

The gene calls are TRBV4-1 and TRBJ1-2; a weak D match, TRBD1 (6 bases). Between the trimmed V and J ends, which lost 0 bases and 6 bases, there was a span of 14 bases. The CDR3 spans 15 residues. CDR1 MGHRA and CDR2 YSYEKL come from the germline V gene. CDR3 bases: TGCGCCAGCAGCCAAGAGTGGCCAGGGGTTGATGGCTACACCTTC. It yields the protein CASSQEWPGVDGYTF.

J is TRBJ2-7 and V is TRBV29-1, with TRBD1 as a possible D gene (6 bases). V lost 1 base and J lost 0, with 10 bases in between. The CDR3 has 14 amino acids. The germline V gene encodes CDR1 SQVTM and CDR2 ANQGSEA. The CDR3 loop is CSVEGGQGSYEQYF. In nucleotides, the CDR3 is TGCAGCGTTGAAGGGGGGCAGGGCTCCTACGAGCAGTACTTC.